Sequencing of this TCR beta chain was carried out in a study of T-cell reconstitution after alpha-beta-depleted transplantation in children. Findings of the study overall: One year post-transplant, T-cell counts and diversity were largely derived from T cells produced anew. Reportedly, only several hundred clones from non-depleted graft cells drove alpha-beta T-cell counts at about two months. Surviving recipient T cells and thymic progenitors underlay high day-60 TCRbeta diversity in some patients.

This clonotype occurred a few times. Its antigen is still unknown. Preparation of the TCRbeta library involved a method that used unique molecular identifiers. MiXCR, applied by TCRdb to the PCR reads, yields one record per CDR3 protein. The sample has approximately 300,000 distinct CDR3 sequences; roughly 8.2% are singletons. The CDR3 is 16 residues long. Trimming left V 2 bases short and J 0 bases short, with 13 bases between. In germline, CDR1 is SEHNR, CDR2 FQNEAQ (reference sequence). The chain has TRBV7-9 and TRBJ1-1; D is unresolved. The specimen was peripheral blood, collected 360 days after TCRalphabeta/CD19-depleted stem cell transplant. This TCR was recovered from a female patient between 2 and 15 years old who had a stem cell transplant for Fanconi anemia, so the T cells may come from the graft donor. The CDR3 nucleotides read TGTGCCAGCAGCTTACCTCCCGGTAGCCTGAACACTGAAGCTTTCTTT. Translation gives CASSLPPGSLNTEAFF.